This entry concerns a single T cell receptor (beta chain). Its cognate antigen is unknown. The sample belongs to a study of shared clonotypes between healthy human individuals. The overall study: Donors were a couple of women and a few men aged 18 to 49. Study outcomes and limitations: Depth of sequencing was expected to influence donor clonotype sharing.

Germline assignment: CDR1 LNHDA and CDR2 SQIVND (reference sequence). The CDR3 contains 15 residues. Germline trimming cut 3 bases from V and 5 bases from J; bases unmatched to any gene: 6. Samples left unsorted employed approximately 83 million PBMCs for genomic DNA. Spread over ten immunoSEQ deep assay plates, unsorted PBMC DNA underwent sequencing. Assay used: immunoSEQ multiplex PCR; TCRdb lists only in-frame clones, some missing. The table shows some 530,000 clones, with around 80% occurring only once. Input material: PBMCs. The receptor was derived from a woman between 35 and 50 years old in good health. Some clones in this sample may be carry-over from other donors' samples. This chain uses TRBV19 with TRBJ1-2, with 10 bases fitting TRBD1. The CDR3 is CASSIPGQGIYGYTF. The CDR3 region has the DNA TGTGCCAGTAGTATCCCGGGACAGGGGATATATGGCTACACCTTC.